This passage covers 16 T cell receptor beta chains from one sample sequenced in a study of blood T cell repertoires in COVID-19. Libraries were prepared by immunoSEQ multiplex PCR; TCRdb keeps only in-frame clonotypes and omits some of them. The sample carries about 250,000 clones, over 80% recorded once. Sequencing was performed on peripheral blood. These TCRs come from a human donor in a cohort sampled during active COVID-19.

This clone was seen a few times. CDR3 amino acids: CASSEGRNNEQFF. As DNA, the CDR3 is TGTGCCAGCAGTGAAGGCAGGAACAATGAGCAGTTCTTC. The genes are TRBV2 and TRBJ2-1, with no clear D. CDR3 size: 13 residues. From germline, CDR1 is SNHLY and CDR2 FYNNEI. The germline V and J ends were trimmed by 1 base and 5 bases, with 6 bases remaining between them.

This clone was counted between two and nine times. This chain uses TRBV7-9 with TRBJ1-2; 7 bases fit TRBD1. V shed 1 base and J 2 bases; nucleotides not matched to a gene: 4. The germline gives CDR1 SEHNR, CDR2 FQNEAQ (reference sequence). This CDR3 comprises 15 residues. The CDR3 coding sequence is TGTGCCAGCAGCTTAGGAGGGGGCGAGAACTATGGCTACACCTTC. Amino acid sequence: CASSLGGGENYGYTF.

This sequence joins TRBV18 and TRBJ1-2; tentative D call: TRBD1 (6 bases). Between the trimmed V and J ends, which lost 5 bases and 6 bases, there was a span of 19 bases. This CDR3 has 15 amino acids. Germline CDR1 is KGHSH and CDR2 is LQKENI. CDR3 coding DNA: TGTGCCAGCTCATTTGAACAGGGAAGTGAGAATGGCTACACCTTC. Translating it yields CASSFEQGSENGYTF.

Concerning this clone: Other DNA sequences within the sample encode an identical CDR3. The V call is TRBV29-1, the J call TRBJ1-1; the D gene is possibly TRBD1 (6 bases). Germline V gives CDR1 SQVTM, CDR2 ANQGSEA. The CDR3 spans 11 residues. Deletions cut 6 bases from V and 5 bases from J, with 10 bases between. CDR3 sequence (DNA): TGCAGCGTCCAGGGGCTTACTGAAGCTTTCTTT. Residues: CSVQGLTEAFF.

The chain uses TRBV5-5 and TRBJ2-1; D remains unclear. The germline CDR1 and CDR2 sequences are SGHKS and YYEKEE (reference sequence). The CDR3 totals 13 residues. The V gene lost 4 bases and the J gene lost 8 bases, with 13 bases spanning the gap. The CDR3: CASSPLVQYEQFF. The CDR3 DNA reads as TGTGCCAGCAGCCCTCTCGTTCAGTATGAGCAGTTCTTC.

The V and J genes are TRBV7-2 and TRBJ1-2; no definite D call. The CDR3 length is 13 residues. Trimming removed 3 bases from V and 9 bases from J, with 14 bases in between. Germline V gene lookup returns CDR1 SGHTA and CDR2 FQGNSA. The CDR3 spells CASSFPGVGSYTF. The CDR3 DNA reads TGTGCCAGCAGCTTTCCCGGGGTGGGTAGCTACACCTTC.

The table lists this clone with a count of one. The CDR3 DNA reads TGTGCCAGCAGCCTTACTTCAGGGGTCTCCTACAATGAGCAGTTCTTC. It encodes CASSLTSGVSYNEQFF. This chain links TRBV14 with TRBJ2-1; a possible D gene is TRBD1 (6 bases). Per germline, CDR1 SGHDN and CDR2 FVKESK. This CDR3 comprises 16 residues. Trimming took off 4 bases at V and 0 bases at J, with 13 bases between the two ends. Full variable domain (rest looked up from reference TRBV14 and TRBJ2-1): EAGVTQFPSHSVIEKGQTVTLRCDPISGHDNLYWYRRVMGKEIKFLLHFVKESKQDESGMPNNRFLAERTGGTYSTLKVQPAELEDSGVYFCASSLTSGVSYNEQFFGPGTRLTVL.

This clone showed up just once. The chain's CDR3 is CASSRGTGEAGYTF. The CDR3 bases are TGTGCCAGCAGCCGGGGGACAGGGGAGGCAGGCTACACCTTC. The J gene is TRBJ1-2, the V gene TRBV7-9; 10 nucleotides align to TRBD1. CDR3 length equals 14 residues. The junction had 8 bases not matched to a gene; V was cut back by 5 bases and J by 8 bases. The V gene's germline CDR1 is SEHNR and CDR2 FQNEAQ (reference sequence).

CDR3 region: CATSDGREGKETQYF. The CDR3, as DNA: TGTGCCACCAGTGACGGGCGGGAGGGAAAAGAGACCCAGTACTTC. The V call is TRBV24-1, the J call TRBJ2-5; 9 nucleotides align to TRBD2. The CDR3 contains 15 residues. With V trimmed by 4 bases and J by 3 bases, 5 bases remained unmatched. Germline-derived CDR1 and CDR2 are KGHDR and SFDVKD.

The chain couples TRBV18 to TRBJ1-1; 7 bases are a match to TRBD1. The CDR3 is 14 residues long. Per the germline V gene, CDR1 is KGHSH and CDR2 is LQKENI. V gave up 5 bases and J gave up 0 bases; unmatched junction bases: 3. CDR3 residues: CASSNRGLNTEAFF. For the CDR3, the DNA is TGTGCCAGCTCAAACAGGGGCTTGAACACTGAAGCTTTCTTT.

The chain employs TRBV27 and TRBJ1-2, with TRBD1 identical over 10 bases. CDR1 is MNHEY and CDR2 is SMNVEV in the germline V gene (reference sequence). V lost 5 bases to trimming and J lost 3 bases; unmatched junction nucleotides: 6. The CDR3 consists of 15 residues. The CDR3 is CASSPAGQGYYGYTF. Written as DNA, the CDR3 is TGTGCCAGCAGTCCAGCGGGACAGGGGTACTATGGCTACACCTTC.

About this clone: This sample includes further DNA sequences coding for the same CDR3. The V call is TRBV19, the J call TRBJ1-1; D perhaps matches TRBD1 (5 bases). This CDR3 is 13 amino acids long. The germline CDR1 and CDR2 sequences are LNHDA and SQIVND (reference sequence). V was cut by 1 base and J by 3 bases, with 6 bases left in between. The CDR3 DNA sequence: TGTGCCAGTAGTATAGCCAGGGACACTGAAGCTTTCTTT. Its translation is CASSIARDTEAFF.

V and J are TRBV28 and TRBJ1-1, with D perhaps matching TRBD1 (6 bases). This CDR3 is 14 amino acids long. Trimming stripped 6 bases from V and 3 bases from J, with 14 bases between. Germline CDR1 reads MDHEN; CDR2 reads SYDVKM. The CDR3 sequence is CASRTMRGYTEAFF. The CDR3, as DNA: TGTGCCAGCAGGACGATGAGGGGGTACACTGAAGCTTTCTTT.

This chain connects TRBV2 to TRBJ2-3; no clear D gene. The CDR3 extends over 13 amino acids. Germline V gives CDR1 SNHLY, CDR2 FYNNEI. Between the trimmed V and J ends, which lost 0 bases and 8 bases, there was a span of 9 bases. The CDR3 is CASSEAQRGTQYF. In nucleotides, the CDR3 is TGTGCCAGCAGTGAAGCGCAGAGAGGTACGCAGTATTTT.

The chain is built from TRBV27 and TRBJ2-3; D possibly corresponds to TRBD2 (7 bases). Trimming stripped 0 bases from V and 4 bases from J, with 17 bases between. The germline V gene encodes CDR1 MNHEY and CDR2 SMNVEV (reference sequence). CDR3 length: 17 amino acids. The CDR3 region has the DNA TGTGCCAGCAGTTTATCAGTGGGGGGGGGCATATCAGATACGCAGTATTTT. It encodes CASSLSVGGGISDTQYF.

The chain couples TRBV3-1 (or the pseudogene TRBV3-2) to TRBJ1-2; 7 bases match TRBD1. Germline V gene lookup returns CDR1 LGHDT and CDR2 YNNKEL (reference sequence). The CDR3 covers 17 residues. The V and J ends lost 1 base and 4 bases, in that order; junction bases with no gene match: 12. In DNA, the CDR3 is TGTGCCAGCAGCCAAGTGTATAGTCGGGACAGAGCCTATGGCTACACCTTC. Translation: CASSQVYSRDRAYGYTF.